The next 6 T cell receptor beta chains were all read from a single sample in a study of metastatic and nonmetastatic thyroid tumors. MiXCR reprocessed the PCR reads for TCRdb. The sample consists of around 16,000 clones, more than 20% of them appearing once. Among the patients, none had received any treatment before thyroid surgery. Sequenced sample: blood. These receptors were obtained from a male donor with papillary thyroid cancer or a benign thyroid nodule (not recorded which). Some clones in this sample may be carry-over from other donors' samples.

This clone was observed a few times. The chain combines TRBV6-2 or TRBV6-3 with TRBJ1-1; no clear D gene. The CDR3 length is 13 residues. Trimming removed 7 bases from V and 5 bases from J, with 14 bases in between. Per germline, CDR1 MNHEY and CDR2 SVGEGT. Here the CDR3 reads CASIGSMETEAFF. CDR3 DNA sequence: TGTGCCAGCATAGGGAGCATGGAAACTGAAGCTTTCTTT.

The chain carries TRBV5-1 and TRBJ2-6; D might be TRBD2 (6 bases). This CDR3 contains 15 residues. Per the germline V gene, CDR1 is SGHRS and CDR2 is YFSETQ. With 7 bases removed from V and 1 base from J, the gap between germline ends came to 12 bases. The CDR3 DNA follows: TGCGCCAGCGCGGCGGGATTATCTGGGGCCAACGTCCTGACTTTC. Its protein product is CASAAGLSGANVLTF.

This clone qualifies as medium-sized. The rearrangement links TRBV24-1 to TRBJ1-2, with D perhaps matching TRBD1 (6 bases). Between the trimmed V and J ends, which lost 4 bases and 2 bases, there was a span of 19 bases. In germline, CDR1 is KGHDR, CDR2 SFDVKD. The CDR3 extends over 17 amino acids. CDR3 sequence: CATSERTKQGENYGYTF. As DNA, the CDR3 is TGTGCCACCAGTGAACGCACCAAACAGGGAGAAAACTATGGCTACACCTTC.

This clone was picked up many times. The J gene is TRBJ1-1, the V gene TRBV6-6; no reliable D call. The CDR3 has 13 amino acids. Germline CDR1 MNHNY, CDR2 SVGAGI (reference sequence). The germline V and J ends were trimmed by 0 bases and 6 bases, with 8 bases remaining between them. CDR3 nucleotide sequence: TGTGCCAGCAGTTACTCGAGAGGGTCTGAAGCTTTCTTT. The encoded protein is CASSYSRGSEAFF.

V usage is TRBV4-1 and J usage is TRBJ2-4; 9 positions agree with TRBD1. Germline loops: CDR1 MGHRA, CDR2 YSYEKL. The V gene end was trimmed by 0 bases and the J gene end by 6 bases; junction bases not matched to a gene: 6. The CDR3 has 16 residues. The DNA for the CDR3 is TGCGCCAGCAGCCAAGATCCTCCGGGACAGGGAAACATTCAGTACTTC. Residues: CASSQDPPGQGNIQYF.

This clone was counted many times. This chain joins TRBV6-1 and TRBJ2-1; weak D call: TRBD2 (5 bases). CDR1 and CDR2 (germline): MNHNS, SASEGT. The length of the CDR3 is 13 residues. Trimming cost V 5 bases and J 6 bases, with 11 bases left between them. The CDR3 reads CASSSTTSNEQFF. The CDR3, as DNA: TGTGCCAGCAGTTCGACTACTTCCAATGAGCAGTTCTTC.